This passage covers 23 T cell receptor beta chains from one sample sequenced in a study of cytomegalovirus exposure and HLA in healthy donors. The study ran its PCR with 60 Vbeta and 13 Jbeta primers. Some clones are missing from TCRdb's copy, which holds only in-frame ones; the method was immunoSEQ multiplex PCR. The sample records 85,000 to 120,000 clones, 75% to 85% being singletons. The sample consisted of PBMCs. The receptors were sampled from a man aged 45 to 65 in good health and CMV-seronegative.

The CDR3 reads CASSRGVPGELFF. In DNA, the CDR3 is TGTGCCAGCAGCCGGGGGGTACCCGGGGAGCTGTTTTTT. J is TRBJ2-2 and V is TRBV13; TRBD2 aligns across 7 bases. Germline assignment: CDR1 PRHDT and CDR2 FYEKMQ (reference sequence). The CDR3 runs to 13 residues. Trimming cost V 5 bases and J 6 bases; bases outside gene matches: 3.

The sample holds a few counts of this clone. V usage is TRBV7-2 and J usage is TRBJ2-2; 8 nucleotides agree with TRBD1. CDR1 is SGHTA, CDR2 FQGNSA, per germline. Losses at the gene ends were 8 bases for V and 5 bases for J; bases not matched to a gene: 7. The CDR3 loop spans 14 amino acids. The CDR3 DNA is TGTGCCAGCGGCAGCAGGGGGCATACCGGGGAGCTGTTTTTT. This codes for CASGSRGHTGELFF.

This clone was picked up a small number of times. The chain is built from TRBV30 and TRBJ1-5; 8 positions agree with TRBD1. Germline CDR1 reads GTSNPN; CDR2 reads SVGIG (reference sequence). The CDR3 has 13 residues. Unmatched junction bases numbered 7, after V lost 5 bases and J lost 7 bases. Here the CDR3 reads CAWGGAGGQPQHF. The DNA of the CDR3 is TGTGCCTGGGGTGGGGCAGGGGGCCAGCCCCAGCATTTT.

This chain uses TRBV7-9 with TRBJ2-3, with 7 bases lining up with TRBD2. Germline V gives CDR1 SEHNR, CDR2 FQNEAQ (reference sequence). This CDR3 region has 14 residues. V lost 5 bases to trimming and J lost 3 bases; unmatched junction nucleotides: 5. The CDR3 is CASSRLAATDTQYF. The CDR3 bases are TGTGCCAGCAGCCGACTAGCAGCGACAGATACGCAGTATTTT.

The chain combines TRBV7-3 with TRBJ2-1, with D maybe TRBD1 (5 bases). Trimming left V 5 bases short and J 10 bases short, with 15 bases between. Per the germline V gene, CDR1 is SGHTA and CDR2 is FQGTGA. The CDR3 runs 13 residues. CDR3 residues: CASSRQSLGEQFF. The CDR3 DNA reads as TGTGCCAGCAGCCGACAGTCGCTCGGGGAGCAGTTCTTC.

The chain couples TRBV5-1 to TRBJ1-5, with no clear D. This CDR3 is 13 amino acids long. V was clipped by 1 base and J by 6 bases, with 8 bases between them. Germline CDR1 is SGHRS and CDR2 is YFSETQ. The CDR3 DNA is TGCGCCAGCAGCTTGACGGGTTCTCAGCCCCAGCATTTT. It is translated as CASSLTGSQPQHF. Together with reference TRBV5-1 and TRBJ1-5, the CDR3 gives the full variable domain: KAGVTQTPRYLIKTRGQQVTLSCSPISGHRSVSWYQQTPGQGLQFLFEYFSETQRNKGNFPGRFSGRQFSNSRSEMNVSTLELGDSALYLCASSLTGSQPQHFGDGTRLSIL.

A few counts support this clone. The chain is built from TRBV27 and TRBJ1-2, with 12 bases matching TRBD1. Germline lookup yields CDR1 MNHEY and CDR2 SMNVEV (reference sequence). This CDR3 is 16 amino acids long. The ends lost 4 bases at V and 5 bases at J; junction bases unmatched: 8. CDR3 sequence reads: CASSSPRDRGRYGYTF. For the CDR3, the DNA is TGTGCCAGCAGTTCACCCCGGGACAGGGGGCGATATGGCTACACCTTC.

V usage is TRBV7-9 and J usage is TRBJ1-1; D remains ambiguous. This CDR3 comprises 14 residues. The V gene lost 4 bases and the J gene lost 4 bases, with 13 bases spanning the gap. CDR1 is SEHNR, CDR2 FQNEAQ, per germline (reference sequence). The CDR3 DNA sequence: TGTGCCAGCAGCTCCAATGTAGGGAGCACTGAAGCTTTCTTT. Amino acids: CASSSNVGSTEAFF.

The rearrangement joins TRBV28 to TRBJ1-2, with TRBD1 identical over 7 bases. The CDR3 loop spans 15 amino acids. Germline trimming cut 2 bases from V and 8 bases from J; bases unmatched to any gene: 11. Looked up from germline, CDR1 is MDHEN and CDR2 is SYDVKM. The CDR3 is CASSLTETGMGGYTF. CDR3 bases: TGTGCCAGCAGTTTAACAGAGACAGGGATGGGCGGCTACACCTTC.

CDR3 sequence reads: CASSIGTGDEQYF. The CDR3 DNA follows: TGCGCCAGCAGCATCGGGACAGGGGACGAGCAGTACTTC. J is TRBJ2-7 and V is TRBV5-1, with 10 bases that match TRBD1. The CDR3 covers 13 residues. Germline CDR1 reads SGHRS; CDR2 reads YFSETQ. The V and J ends lost 4 bases and 5 bases, in that order; junction bases with no gene match: 3.

The chain employs TRBV7-2 and TRBJ1-3; 7 nucleotides align to TRBD1. Germline V gives CDR1 SGHTA, CDR2 FQGNSA. This CDR3 is 14 amino acids long. The V segment lost 5 bases and the J segment 5 bases; nucleotides outside the gene matches: 6. CDR3 region: CASSETGNRNTIYF. The CDR3 nucleotides are TGTGCCAGCAGCGAGACAGGGAATAGAAACACCATATATTTT.

This CDR3 reads CASSSSLDRGGYEKLFF. CDR3 nucleotides: TGTGCCAGCAGCAGCTCACTAGACAGGGGCGGGTATGAAAAACTGTTTTTT. The rearrangement links TRBV5-6 to TRBJ1-4; 8 bases align to TRBD1. CDR3 size: 17 residues. Germline-derived CDR1 and CDR2 are SGHDT and YYEEEE. V was clipped by 4 bases and J by 6 bases; unmatched bases: 14.

This chain links TRBV5-1 with TRBJ2-2; D gene unclear. The CDR3 is made up of 13 amino acids. CDR1 is SGHRS and CDR2 is YFSETQ in the germline V gene. V was clipped by 3 bases and J by 10 bases, with 13 bases between them. CDR3 residues: CASSSFEVAELFF. For the CDR3, the DNA is TGCGCCAGCAGCTCCTTTGAGGTCGCGGAGCTGTTTTTT. Drawing the rest from reference TRBV5-1 and TRBJ2-2, the complete variable domain is KAGVTQTPRYLIKTRGQQVTLSCSPISGHRSVSWYQQTPGQGLQFLFEYFSETQRNKGNFPGRFSGRQFSNSRSEMNVSTLELGDSALYLCASSSFEVAELFFGEGSRLTVL.

This clone appeared a few times. The gene calls are TRBV9 and TRBJ2-1; TRBD2 matches at 12 bases. Germline assignment: CDR1 SGDLS and CDR2 YYNGEE. The CDR3 sequence is 16 residues long. The V gene end was trimmed by 4 bases and the J gene end by 6 bases; junction bases not matched to a gene: 8. The CDR3 DNA sequence: TGTGCCAGCAGCTCTCGGACTAGCGGGGTCCGCAATGAGCAGTTCTTC. Translation gives CASSSRTSGVRNEQFF.

The DNA of the CDR3 is TGTGCCAGCACCAACAGCTTCTATGGCTACACCTTC. This gives the protein CASTNSFYGYTF. The chain carries TRBV2 and TRBJ1-2; D gene uncertain. The V gene's germline CDR1 is SNHLY and CDR2 FYNNEI. Trimming cost V 7 bases and J 4 bases, with 10 bases left between them. The CDR3 sequence is 12 residues long.

The genes are TRBV5-1 and TRBJ1-4; perhaps TRBD1 as D (5 bases). V was clipped by 2 bases and J by 7 bases, with 18 bases between them. The germline CDR1 and CDR2 sequences are SGHRS and YFSETQ. The CDR3 sequence is 16 residues long. Written as DNA, the CDR3 is TGCGCCAGCAGCTTAGGGATTTGGGGCAGGAGTGAAAAACTGTTTTTT. Translating it yields CASSLGIWGRSEKLFF.

This clone was seen a handful of times. This chain links TRBV10-1 with TRBJ1-1; tentatively, D is TRBD1 (5 bases). The germline V gene encodes CDR1 WNHNN and CDR2 SYGVQD (reference sequence). V was cut by 6 bases and J by 0 bases, with 14 bases left in between. The CDR3 totals 15 residues. The CDR3 region is CASRPDSPMNTEAFF. CDR3 sequence (DNA): TGCGCCAGCAGACCCGACAGCCCAATGAACACTGAAGCTTTCTTT.

The chain employs TRBV11-2 and TRBJ1-4; maybe TRBD1 (6 bases). The CDR3 length is 14 residues. Germline V gene lookup returns CDR1 SGHAT and CDR2 FQNNGV. Trimming removed 5 bases at V and 8 bases at J, with 15 bases between. CDR3 sequence (DNA): TGTGCCAGCAGCCCTCGAGGGGGGGAGGAAAAACTGTTTTTT. Translating it yields CASSPRGGEEKLFF.

V usage is TRBV4-3 and J usage is TRBJ2-3; no firm D call. This CDR3 has 16 amino acids. Trimming cost V 1 base and J 0 bases, with 11 bases left between them. Looked up from germline, CDR1 is LGHNA and CDR2 is YSLEER. The CDR3: CASSQAHSSSTDTQYF. In DNA form, the CDR3 reads TGCGCCAGCAGCCAAGCCCACAGTTCTAGCACAGATACGCAGTATTTT.

This clone was seen a few times. V gene TRBV5-1 combines with J gene TRBJ2-7; 9 bases fit TRBD1. Germline V gene lookup returns CDR1 SGHRS and CDR2 YFSETQ. This CDR3 contains 15 residues. V shed 2 bases, J shed 1 base, and the junction held 4 bases outside the gene matches. The CDR3 loop is CASSLNRGLSYEQYF. CDR3 DNA sequence: TGCGCCAGCAGCTTAAACAGGGGGCTTTCCTACGAGCAGTACTTC. Full variable domain (remainder filled in from reference TRBV5-1 and TRBJ2-7): KAGVTQTPRYLIKTRGQQVTLSCSPISGHRSVSWYQQTPGQGLQFLFEYFSETQRNKGNFPGRFSGRQFSNSRSEMNVSTLELGDSALYLCASSLNRGLSYEQYFGPGTRLTVT.

In nucleotides, the CDR3 is TGCGCCAGCAGCTTCCCGGGACAGGGGTCACCCCTCCACTTT. This translates into CASSFPGQGSPLHF. This sequence joins TRBV5-1 and TRBJ1-6; 10 nucleotides agree with TRBD1. V shed 2 bases and J 10 bases; nucleotides not matched to a gene: 3. The CDR3 contains 14 residues. The germline V gene has CDR1 SGHRS and CDR2 YFSETQ.

V gene TRBV7-2 combines with J gene TRBJ2-2, with TRBD2 identical over 7 bases. V gave up 1 base and J gave up 4 bases; unmatched junction bases: 3. Germline V CDR1 and CDR2: SGHTA, FQGNSA. This CDR3 comprises 15 residues. The CDR3 spells CASSLGGTTTGELFF. Written as DNA, the CDR3 is TGTGCCAGCAGCTTAGGTGGGACTACCACCGGGGAGCTGTTTTTT.

A note on this clone: At one boundary the junction diverges from the germline segment, which might be a read error. The genes are TRBV30 and TRBJ2-3; 8 nucleotides agree with TRBD1. The V gene's germline CDR1 is GTSNPN and CDR2 SVGIG (reference sequence). The CDR3 runs to 12 residues. The CDR3 DNA is TGCGCCATCGGACAGGGACCAGATACGCAGTATTTT. The encoded protein is CAIGQGPDTQYF.